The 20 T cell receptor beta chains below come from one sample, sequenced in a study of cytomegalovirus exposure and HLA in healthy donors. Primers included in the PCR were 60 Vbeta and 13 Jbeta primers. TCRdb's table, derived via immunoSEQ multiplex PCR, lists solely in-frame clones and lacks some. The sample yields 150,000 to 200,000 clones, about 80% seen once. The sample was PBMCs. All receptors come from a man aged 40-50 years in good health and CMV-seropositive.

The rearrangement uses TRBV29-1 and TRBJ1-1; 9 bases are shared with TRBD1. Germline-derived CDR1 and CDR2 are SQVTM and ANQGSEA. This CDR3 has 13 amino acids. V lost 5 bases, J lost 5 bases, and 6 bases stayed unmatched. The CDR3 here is CSVTTGGGTEAFF. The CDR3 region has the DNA TGCAGCGTTACGACAGGGGGGGGAACTGAAGCTTTCTTT. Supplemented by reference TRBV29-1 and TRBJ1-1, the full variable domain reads SAVISQKPSRDICQRGTSLTIQCQVDSQVTMMFWYRQQPGQSLTLIATANQGSEATYESGFVIDKFPISRPNLTFSTLTVSNMSPEDSSIYLCSVTTGGGTEAFFGQGTRLTVV.

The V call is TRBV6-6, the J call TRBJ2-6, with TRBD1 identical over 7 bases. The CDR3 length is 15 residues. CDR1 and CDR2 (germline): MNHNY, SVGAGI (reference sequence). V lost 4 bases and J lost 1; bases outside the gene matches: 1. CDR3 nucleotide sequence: TGTGCCAGCAGTTGGGGACAGTCTGGGGCCAACGTCCTGACTTTC. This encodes CASSWGQSGANVLTF.

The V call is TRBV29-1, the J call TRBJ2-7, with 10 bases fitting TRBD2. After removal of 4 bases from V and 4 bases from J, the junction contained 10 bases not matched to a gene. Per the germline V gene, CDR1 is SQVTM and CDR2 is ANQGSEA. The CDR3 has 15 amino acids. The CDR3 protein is CSVVCLAGAPYEQYF. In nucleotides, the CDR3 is TGCAGCGTTGTGTGCCTAGCGGGAGCGCCATACGAGCAGTACTTC.

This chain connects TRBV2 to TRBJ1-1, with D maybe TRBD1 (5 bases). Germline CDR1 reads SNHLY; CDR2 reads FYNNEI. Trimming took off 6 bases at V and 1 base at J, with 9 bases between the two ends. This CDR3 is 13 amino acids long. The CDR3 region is CASSRVGNTEAFF. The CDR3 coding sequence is TGTGCCAGCAGCAGGGTAGGGAACACTGAAGCTTTCTTT.

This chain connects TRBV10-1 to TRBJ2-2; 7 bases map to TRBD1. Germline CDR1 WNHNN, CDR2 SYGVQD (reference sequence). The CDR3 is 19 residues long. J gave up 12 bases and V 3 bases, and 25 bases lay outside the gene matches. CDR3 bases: TGCGCCAGCAGTGATTCTCCCCGAGACAGGGTCGGGGATTCATGGAAGCTGTTTTTT. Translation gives CASSDSPRDRVGDSWKLFF.

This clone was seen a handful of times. The CDR3 loop reads CASSYSTGVYGYTF. In DNA, the CDR3 is TGTGCCAGCAGTTACTCTACAGGGGTCTATGGCTACACCTTC. V is TRBV6-5 and J is TRBJ1-2; TRBD1 aligns across 7 bases. This CDR3 has 14 residues. The V gene end was trimmed by 0 bases and the J gene end by 4 bases; junction bases not matched to a gene: 2. The V gene's germline CDR1 is MNHEY and CDR2 SVGAGI.

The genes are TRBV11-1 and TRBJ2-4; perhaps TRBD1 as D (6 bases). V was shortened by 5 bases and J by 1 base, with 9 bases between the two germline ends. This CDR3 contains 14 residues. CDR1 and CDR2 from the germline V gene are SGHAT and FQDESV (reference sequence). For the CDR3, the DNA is TGTGCCAGCAGCCAAAGGGGGGCCAAAAACATTCAGTACTTC. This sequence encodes CASSQRGAKNIQYF.

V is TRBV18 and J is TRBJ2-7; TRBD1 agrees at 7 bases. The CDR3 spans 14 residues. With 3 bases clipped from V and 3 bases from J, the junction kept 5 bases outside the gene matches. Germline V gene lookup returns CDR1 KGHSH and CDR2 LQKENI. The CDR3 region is CASSPAQGHYEQYF. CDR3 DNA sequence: TGTGCCAGCTCACCTGCACAGGGGCACTACGAGCAGTACTTC.

The DNA for the CDR3 is TGTGCCAGCAGCATACAGCAGAACACTGAAGCTTTCTTT. It specifies CASSIQQNTEAFF. This rearrangement joins TRBV14 to TRBJ1-1; the D is unclear. With 5 bases removed from V and 1 base from J, the gap between germline ends came to 8 bases. The germline gives CDR1 SGHDN, CDR2 FVKESK. The CDR3 totals 13 residues.

The CDR3, as DNA: TGTGCCAGCAGCTTGAGCGGAGCCTACGAGCAGTACTTC. Translation: CASSLSGAYEQYF. V and J are TRBV11-3 and TRBJ2-7, with a weak D call TRBD2 (5 bases). Germline V gives CDR1 SGHNT, CDR2 YENEEA. V dropped 3 bases and J dropped 2 bases, with 8 bases sitting between them. CDR3 size: 13 residues.

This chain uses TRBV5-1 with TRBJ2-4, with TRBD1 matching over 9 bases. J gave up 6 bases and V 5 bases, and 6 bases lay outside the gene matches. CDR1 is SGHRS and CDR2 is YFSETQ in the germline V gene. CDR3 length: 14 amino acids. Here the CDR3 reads CASSSQGAGNIQYF. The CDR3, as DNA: TGCGCCAGCAGTTCACAGGGGGCGGGAAACATTCAGTACTTC.

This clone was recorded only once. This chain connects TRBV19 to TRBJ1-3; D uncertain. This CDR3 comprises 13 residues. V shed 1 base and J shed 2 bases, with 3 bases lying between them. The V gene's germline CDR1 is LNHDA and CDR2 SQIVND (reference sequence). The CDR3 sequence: CASSIVAGNTIYF. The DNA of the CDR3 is TGTGCCAGTAGTATAGTAGCTGGAAACACCATATATTTT.

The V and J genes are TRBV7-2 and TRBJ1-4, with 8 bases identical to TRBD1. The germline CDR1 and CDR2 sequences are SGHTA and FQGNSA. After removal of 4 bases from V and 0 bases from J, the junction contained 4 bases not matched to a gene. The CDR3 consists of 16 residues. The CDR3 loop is CASSSSQGATNEKLFF. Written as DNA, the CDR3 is TGTGCCAGCAGCTCATCACAGGGGGCAACTAATGAAAAACTGTTTTTT.

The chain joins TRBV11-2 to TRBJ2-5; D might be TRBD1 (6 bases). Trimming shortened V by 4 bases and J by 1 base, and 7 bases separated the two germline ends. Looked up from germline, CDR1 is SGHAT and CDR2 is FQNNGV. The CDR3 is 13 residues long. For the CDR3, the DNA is TGTGCCAGCAGCTCGACAGGCCAAGAGACCCAGTACTTC. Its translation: CASSSTGQETQYF.

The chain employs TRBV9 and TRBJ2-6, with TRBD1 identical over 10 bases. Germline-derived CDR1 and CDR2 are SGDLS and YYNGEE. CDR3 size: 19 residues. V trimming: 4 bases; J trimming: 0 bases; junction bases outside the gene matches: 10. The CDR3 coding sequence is TGTGCCAGCAGCCCCCGGGACGGGACAGGGGCCTCTGGGGCCAACGTCCTGACTTTC. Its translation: CASSPRDGTGASGANVLTF.

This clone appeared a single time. CDR3 loop: CASSYLTGEEQYF. The CDR3 DNA reads TGTGCCAGCAGTTACTTGACAGGGGAAGAGCAGTACTTC. This chain uses TRBV6-5 with TRBJ2-7; TRBD1 agrees at 8 bases. V lost 1 base, J lost 7 bases, and 3 bases stayed unmatched. Germline CDR1 MNHEY, CDR2 SVGAGI. The CDR3 runs to 13 residues.

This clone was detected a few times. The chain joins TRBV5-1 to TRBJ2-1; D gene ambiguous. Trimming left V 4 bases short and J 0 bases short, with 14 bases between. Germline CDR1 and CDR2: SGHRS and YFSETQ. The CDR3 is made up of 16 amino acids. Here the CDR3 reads CASSLLRKSSYNEQFF. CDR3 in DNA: TGCGCCAGCAGCCTACTGAGGAAAAGCTCCTACAATGAGCAGTTCTTC.

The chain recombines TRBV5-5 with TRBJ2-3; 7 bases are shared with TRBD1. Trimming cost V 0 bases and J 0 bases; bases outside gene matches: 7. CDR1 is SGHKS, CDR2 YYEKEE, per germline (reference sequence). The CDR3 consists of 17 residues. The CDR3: CASSLALDRRSTDTQYF. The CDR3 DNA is TGTGCCAGCAGCTTGGCCTTGGACAGGAGGAGCACAGATACGCAGTATTTT.

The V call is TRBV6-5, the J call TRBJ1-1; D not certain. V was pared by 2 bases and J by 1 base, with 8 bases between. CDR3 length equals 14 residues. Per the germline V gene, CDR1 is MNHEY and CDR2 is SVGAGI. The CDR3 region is CASSYLGGNTEAFF. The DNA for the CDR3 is TGTGCCAGCAGTTACCTGGGAGGGAACACTGAAGCTTTCTTT.

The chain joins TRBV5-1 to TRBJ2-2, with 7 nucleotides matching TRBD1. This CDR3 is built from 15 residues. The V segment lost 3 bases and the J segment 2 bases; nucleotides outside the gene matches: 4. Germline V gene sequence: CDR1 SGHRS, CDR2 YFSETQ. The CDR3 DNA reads TGCGCCAGCAGCTCACAGGGGAGTAACACCGGGGAGCTGTTTTTT. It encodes CASSSQGSNTGELFF.